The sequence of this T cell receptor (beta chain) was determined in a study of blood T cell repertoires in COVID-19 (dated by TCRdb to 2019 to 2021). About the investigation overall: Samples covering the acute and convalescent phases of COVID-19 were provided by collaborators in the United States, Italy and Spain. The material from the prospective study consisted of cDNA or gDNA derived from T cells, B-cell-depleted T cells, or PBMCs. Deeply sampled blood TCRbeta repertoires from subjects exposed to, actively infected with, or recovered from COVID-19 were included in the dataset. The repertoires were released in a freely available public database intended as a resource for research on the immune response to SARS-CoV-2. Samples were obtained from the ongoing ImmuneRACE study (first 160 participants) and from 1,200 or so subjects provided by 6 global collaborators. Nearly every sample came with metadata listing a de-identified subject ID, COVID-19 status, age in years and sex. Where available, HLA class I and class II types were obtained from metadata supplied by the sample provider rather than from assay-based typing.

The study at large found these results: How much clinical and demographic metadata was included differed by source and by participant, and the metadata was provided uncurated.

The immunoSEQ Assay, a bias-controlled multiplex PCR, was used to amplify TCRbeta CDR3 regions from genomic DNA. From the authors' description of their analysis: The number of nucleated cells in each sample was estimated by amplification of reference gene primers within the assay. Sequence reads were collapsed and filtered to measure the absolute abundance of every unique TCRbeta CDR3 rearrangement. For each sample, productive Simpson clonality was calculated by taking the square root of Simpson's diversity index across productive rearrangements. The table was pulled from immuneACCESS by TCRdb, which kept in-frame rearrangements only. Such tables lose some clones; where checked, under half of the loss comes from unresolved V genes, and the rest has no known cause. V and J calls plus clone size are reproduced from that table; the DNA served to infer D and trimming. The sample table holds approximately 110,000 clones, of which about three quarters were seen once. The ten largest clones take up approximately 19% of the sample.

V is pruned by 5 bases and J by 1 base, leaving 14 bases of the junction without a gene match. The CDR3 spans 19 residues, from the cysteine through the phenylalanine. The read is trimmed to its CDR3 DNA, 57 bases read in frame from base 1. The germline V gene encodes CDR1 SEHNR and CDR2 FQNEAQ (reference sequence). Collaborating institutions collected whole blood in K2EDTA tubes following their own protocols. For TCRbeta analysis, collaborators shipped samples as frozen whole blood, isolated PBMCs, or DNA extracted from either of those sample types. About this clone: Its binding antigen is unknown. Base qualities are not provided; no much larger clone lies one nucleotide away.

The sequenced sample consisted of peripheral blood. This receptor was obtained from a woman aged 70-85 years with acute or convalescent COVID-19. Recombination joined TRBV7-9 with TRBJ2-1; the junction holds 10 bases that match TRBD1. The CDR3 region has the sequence CASSPRDRGPRTSYNEQFF. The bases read TGTGCCAGCAGCCCAAGGGACAGGGGACCCCGGACATCCTACAATGAGCAGTTCTTC.